The T cell receptor (beta chain) under discussion was sequenced for a study of T cell changes during pregnancy in multiple sclerosis. Concerning this clone itself: Other nucleotide sequences in the sample specify the same CDR3.

The repertoire was sequenced with immunoSEQ multiplex PCR; TCRdb's copy has only in-frame clones and lacks some. The sample lists around 56,000 clones, about 85% seen once, with 0.38% in the top ten. Germline V gives CDR1 MRHNA, CDR2 SNTAGT. Germline trimming cut 0 bases from V and 9 bases from J; bases unmatched to any gene: 2. CDR3 length: 14 residues. The sequence was collected from a female donor with multiple sclerosis, enrolled in a pregnancy study. This rearrangement joins TRBV6-4 to TRBJ1-6; 7 positions match TRBD1. The sequenced sample was CD4+ T cells from peripheral blood mononuclear cells, obtained in the third trimester of pregnancy. CDR3 nucleotide sequence: TGTGCCAGCAGTGACTCGCCAGGGGGTTCACCCCTCCACTTT. Translating it yields CASSDSPGGSPLHF.